This T cell receptor beta chain stems from a study of cytomegalovirus exposure and HLA in healthy donors. General study results and limits: Sequencing likely produced, as an artifact, a cluster of highly shared sequence variants. V- and J-gene trimming of TCR beta was linked (in a later analysis) to a missense DCLRE1C variant. Later on, an analysis showed TCR association rates differing by HLA locus, with DRB1 the most and HLA-C the fewest.

This CDR3 has 17 amino acids. V lost 0 bases, J lost 0 bases, and 14 bases lay in between. CDR1 is LNHDA, CDR2 SQIVND, per germline (reference sequence). Researchers ran the PCR with 60 Vbeta and 13 Jbeta primers. TCRdb's copy holds only in-frame clones and misses some; the assay was immunoSEQ multiplex PCR. This sample has 160,000 or so clones, with over 75% found just once. The donors (healthy individuals) were bone marrow donors. This clone appeared once. What it recognizes is unknown. The clonotype comes from a woman in her fifties or sixties in good health and CMV-seronegative. Sample: PBMCs. The rearrangement joins TRBV19 to TRBJ1-1; no clear D gene. The CDR3 region has the DNA TGTGCCAGTAGTATAGATCATGGAGGAACCATGAACACTGAAGCTTTCTTT. Protein product: CASSIDHGGTMNTEAFF.